This is a list of T cell receptor beta chains from one sample in a study of shared clonotypes between healthy human individuals. Data came from immunoSEQ multiplex PCR; TCRdb stores just in-frame clones and leaves some out. In the table there are roughly 2 million clones, 95% of which are singletons. What was sequenced was naive CD4+ T cells sorted from blood. These receptors all come from a man aged 18 to 30 in good health. The CDR3 runs from the conserved cysteine through the conserved F or W. D genes are given only for firm matches. Rows may omit the clone size; those that give it use once, few, many or a size class.

14	TRBV11-2	NA	TRBJ2-7	NA	CASSLEEATYEQYF	TGTGCCAGCAGCTTAGAGGAGGCGACCTACGAGCAGTACTTC
18	TRBV7-2	NA	TRBJ2-7	TRBD1	CASSLGGIATGESYEQYF	TGTGCCAGCAGCTTAGGTGGTATCGCGACAGGGGAATCCTACGAGCAGTACTTC
14	TRBV7-2	NA	TRBJ2-5	NA	CASSRGYPQETQYF	TGTGCCAGCAGCCGCGGCTACCCGCAAGAGACCCAGTACTTC
13	TRBV21-1	NA	TRBJ1-4	NA	CASYGGSNEKLFF	TGTGCCAGCTATGGGGGTTCTAATGAAAAACTGTTTTTT
15	TRBV7-2	NA	TRBJ2-1	TRBD2	CASSFRAGLANEQFF	TGTGCCAGCAGCTTCCGTGCGGGACTAGCGAATGAGCAGTTCTTC
16	TRBV7-9	NA	TRBJ2-1	TRBD2	CASSSGLAGLYNEQFF	TGTGCCAGCAGCTCGGGACTAGCGGGACTGTACAATGAGCAGTTCTTC
13	TRBV6-1	NA	TRBJ1-2	NA	CASSERTPPGYTF	TGTGCCAGCAGTGAAAGAACCCCCCCTGGCTACACCTTC
14	TRBV28	NA	TRBJ1-6	NA	CASSLVQFNSPLHF	TGTGCCAGCAGTTTAGTACAGTTCAATTCACCCCTCCACTTT
13	TRBV10-3	NA	TRBJ2-5	NA	CAITPDRSETQYF	TGTGCCATCACCCCAGACAGGAGTGAGACCCAGTACTTC
17	TRBV6-1	NA	TRBJ2-7	NA	CASSEFSFWTVNYEQYF	TGTGCCAGCAGTGAATTTTCCTTCTGGACAGTCAACTACGAGCAGTACTTC
16	TRBV10-1	NA	TRBJ2-3	NA	CASSPGLTLGTDTQYF	TGCGCCAGCAGTCCGGGACTTACGTTGGGCACAGATACGCAGTATTTT
16	TRBV7-9	NA	TRBJ1-5	NA	CASSLVDSEGGQPQHF	TGTGCCAGCAGCTTAGTGGACTCGGAAGGGGGTCAGCCCCAGCATTTT
17	TRBV4-2	NA	TRBJ1-1	TRBD1	CASSQDFLGQLNTEAFF	TGTGCCAGCAGCCAAGATTTTTTGGGACAGCTGAACACTGAAGCTTTCTTT
16	TRBV5-1	NA	TRBJ2-2	TRBD1	CASSTTGTGSTGELFF	TGCGCCAGCAGCACAACCGGGACAGGGAGTACCGGGGAGCTGTTTTTT
13	TRBV5-8	NA	TRBJ1-6	NA	CASSEVPNSPLHF	TGTGCCAGCAGCGAGGTCCCTAATTCACCCCTCCACTTT
15	TRBV4-1	once	TRBJ2-3	NA	CASSPLILGTDTQYF	TGCGCCAGCAGCCCCCTCATTCTAGGCACAGATACGCAGTATTTT
16	TRBV2	NA	TRBJ2-3	TRBD1	CASSPGLGGRGDTQYF	TGTGCCAGCAGCCCCGGGTTAGGGGGCCGTGGAGATACGCAGTATTTT